This T cell receptor beta chain is drawn from a study of blood T cell repertoires in COVID-19. Participant reports of clinical history set cohort assignment. Sequencing used immunoSEQ multiplex PCR; TCRdb keeps in-frame clones, though not all of them. Among around 230,000 clones listed, around 85% were seen once. This clone is a singleton in its sample. The source material was PBMCs or T cells enriched from blood (not recorded which). The receptor was isolated from a middle-aged woman with acute COVID-19.

Here the CDR3 reads CASSLAGLETYEQYF. Written as DNA, the CDR3 is TGTGCCAGCAGCTTAGCGGGGTTGGAGACCTACGAGCAGTACTTC. The rearrangement uses TRBV11-3 and TRBJ2-7, with a possible D match to TRBD2 (5 bases). V dropped 1 base and J dropped 2 bases, with 12 bases sitting between them. The CDR3 loop spans 15 amino acids. Per the germline V gene, CDR1 is SGHNT and CDR2 is YENEEA.